Included here is one TCR beta chain sequence, with context. TCRdb reanalysed the 5' RACE reads using MiXCR and keeps one entry per CDR3 protein. The data contain roughly 200,000 distinct CDR3 sequences, around 13% of them seen just once; the ten biggest clones take up 16%. This sample is drawn from a study of CD8 T cells in ankylosing spondylitis. Germline CDR1 reads MRHNA; CDR2 reads SNTAGT. The CDR3 extends over 15 amino acids. V lost 0 bases and J lost 6, with 12 bases in between. Sequencing input: blood, either unsorted or a sorted T cell fraction (not recorded which). The chain combines TRBV6-4 with TRBJ2-1; D unresolved. The source is a male donor with ankylosing spondylitis or in good health (not recorded which). The CDR3 nucleotides are TGTGCCAGCAGTGACTCGAACGAATCGGGCAATGAGCAGTTCTTC. It translates to CASSDSNESGNEQFF.